This T cell receptor beta chain appears in the sequencing data of a study of cytomegalovirus exposure and HLA in healthy donors. V gave up 3 bases and J gave up 8 bases; unmatched junction bases: 10. This CDR3 has 16 amino acids. In germline, CDR1 is LGHNA, CDR2 YNFKEQ. Both 60 Vbeta primers and 13 Jbeta primers went into the PCR. Profiled with immunoSEQ multiplex PCR; TCRdb holds only in-frame clones, not every one. The sample lists 75,000 to 90,000 clones; about 85% were seen once. The source material was PBMCs. This TCR came from a man aged 40-55 years in good health and CMV-seropositive. This chain uses TRBV4-2 with TRBJ1-4; 9 bases agree with TRBD1. CDR3 DNA: TGTGCCAGCAGCCAGGGACAGGGAATTGGTGACGAAAAACTGTTTTTT. Translated, it gives CASSQGQGIGDEKLFF.